The rows below give T cell receptor beta chains drawn from one sample of a study of CD8 T cells in ankylosing spondylitis. Using its own MiXCR run on the 5' RACE reads, TCRdb lists one record per CDR3 protein. This repertoire shows a few hundred thousand distinct CDR3 sequences, around 7.9% found once; its top ten account for approximately 14%. Sequences were obtained from blood, either unsorted or a sorted T cell fraction (not recorded which). The source of these receptors is a male donor with ankylosing spondylitis. CDR3s include the opening cysteine and the closing phenylalanine or tryptophan. The order of the fields is V gene, D gene, J gene, clone size, CDR3 DNA, CDR3 protein. A D gene is named only where the DNA matches it firmly. Clone sizes are given selectively: once, few, many, or a class where the clone is expanded.

TRBV28	-	TRBJ1-5	-	TGTGCCAGCAGTTTACTACTAGGTCAGCCCCAGCATTTT	CASSLLLGQPQHF
TRBV12-3/TRBV12-4	TRBD1	TRBJ1-4	many	TGTGCCAGCAGACCCCGGACAGGGTTAAGCGAAAAACTGTTTTTT	CASRPRTGLSEKLFF
TRBV5-5	TRBD1	TRBJ1-5	many	TGTGCCAGCAGCTGGACAGGGGGTAAGCCCGTAGGACAGCCCCAGCATTTT	CASSWTGGKPVGQPQHF
TRBV27	-	TRBJ1-1	many	TGTGCCAGCAGTTTATCGACGGGAGGACTTGAAGCTTTCTTT	CASSLSTGGLEAFF
TRBV10-1	-	TRBJ1-6	-	TGCGCCAGCAGTGAGGGGACTTCTAATTCACCCCTCCACTTT	CASSEGTSNSPLHF
TRBV5-1	-	TRBJ2-7	many	TGCGCCAGCAGCCCAGGACAGCTAAACGAGCAGTACTTC	CASSPGQLNEQYF
TRBV18	-	TRBJ1-5	few	TGTGCCAGCTCACGGGACACCAATCAGCCCCAGCATTTT	CASSRDTNQPQHF
TRBV7-9	TRBD1	TRBJ1-1	many	TGTGCCAGCAGCACCGGGACAGCTCTTCCTCAACGGGGAGCTTTCTTT	CASSTGTALPQRGAFF
TRBV19	TRBD2	TRBJ2-1	many	TGTGCCAGTAGTATAGTAAGAGCGGGAGATGAGCAGTTCTTC	CASSIVRAGDEQFF
TRBV6-5	-	TRBJ1-1	-	TGTGCCAGCAGTTACTACCCCGCGGGGCCCAACACTGAAGCTTTCTTT	CASSYYPAGPNTEAFF
TRBV5-6	-	TRBJ2-7	many	TGTGCCAGCAGCTTGATAGGGAGTCCGGATGAGCAGTACTTC	CASSLIGSPDEQYF
TRBV28	-	TRBJ2-3	many	TGTGCCAGCAGCCCGGAGGGGTTACGCACAGATACGCAGTATTTT	CASSPEGLRTDTQYF
TRBV2	TRBD1	TRBJ2-7	many	TGTGCCAGCAGTCGCGGAACAGGGGGCGACGAGCAGTACTTC	CASSRGTGGDEQYF